The source of this TCR beta chain is a study of regulatory T cells in long-lasting Graves disease. Arm-PCR of CDR3 regions with iRepertoire HTBI primers generated TCR beta libraries. TCRdb ran MiXCR on the multiplex PCR reads and lists one entry per CDR3 protein. The table shows around 450,000 distinct CDR3 sequences, with about 22% occurring only once. With respect to this clonotype: What it binds is unknown.

This CDR3 is 15 amino acids long. The junction had 7 bases not matched to a gene; V was cut back by 7 bases and J by 5 bases. Germline V CDR1 and CDR2: MDHEN, SYDVKM. Time point meaning: persistent/refractory GD, antithyroid drugs over 5 years with positive TRAb. RNA extracted from PBMCs served as the sequencing template. Peripheral blood, about 10 milliliters of it, was drawn into EDTA tubes. Findings and limits, study-wide: Persistent disease was characterized by preferential usage of TRBV28, TRBJ1-2 and TRBJ2-5. Persistent patients shared 2,741 public clonotypes among themselves. Newly diagnosed patients shared fewer, at about 890.

The input for sequencing was peripheral blood mononuclear cells (PBMCs), taken when the disease was refractory, from a patient treated with antithyroid drugs. The chain couples TRBV28 to TRBJ2-5; 13 bases are shared with TRBD2. This clonotype originated in a female donor with Graves disease. This CDR3 reads CASTRTSGSGETQYF. The CDR3 DNA reads as TGTGCCAGCACCCGGACTAGCGGGAGCGGGGAGACCCAGTACTTC.